This TCR beta chain stems from a study of regulatory T cells in long-lasting Graves disease. Notes on the study in general: Persistent disease showed a preference for TRBV28, TRBJ1-2 and TRBJ2-5. Tissue studied was limited to peripheral blood, excluding thyroid tissue.

With iRepertoire HTBI primers and Arm-PCR of CDR3 regions, TCR beta libraries were built. TCRdb re-derived calls from the multiplex PCR reads in MiXCR, one entry per CDR3 protein. The repertoire includes 350,000 to 500,000 distinct CDR3 sequences, around 15% of them detected once, and roughly 18% sits in the top ten. CDR3 length equals 14 residues. The germline V gene has CDR1 DFQATT and CDR2 SNEGSKA (reference sequence). The junction had 5 bases not matched to a gene; V was cut back by 2 bases and J by 3 bases. Time point in this sample: newly diagnosed GD, antithyroid drugs for less than 3 months. Following extraction of RNA from PBMCs, that RNA was used to make the TCR library. One endocrinology department in Xi'an, China, was where patients came from. With regard to this clonotype: The target antigen is unknown.

The sample was also reused in another study, on T cells in Graves' hyperthyroidism and ophthalmopathy. From that report: In the first-round RT-PCR of the TCR CDR3, the HTBI primer set was used.

This clonotype was obtained from a woman in her fifties or sixties with Graves disease. The chain couples TRBV20-1 to TRBJ2-7; TRBD2 matches at 9 bases. The sample here was peripheral blood mononuclear cells (PBMCs), taken at new diagnosis, from a patient treated with antithyroid drugs. This chain's CDR3 is CSARRGGRDYEQYF. CDR3 in DNA: TGCAGTGCTAGAAGGGGCGGGAGGGACTACGAGCAGTACTTC.